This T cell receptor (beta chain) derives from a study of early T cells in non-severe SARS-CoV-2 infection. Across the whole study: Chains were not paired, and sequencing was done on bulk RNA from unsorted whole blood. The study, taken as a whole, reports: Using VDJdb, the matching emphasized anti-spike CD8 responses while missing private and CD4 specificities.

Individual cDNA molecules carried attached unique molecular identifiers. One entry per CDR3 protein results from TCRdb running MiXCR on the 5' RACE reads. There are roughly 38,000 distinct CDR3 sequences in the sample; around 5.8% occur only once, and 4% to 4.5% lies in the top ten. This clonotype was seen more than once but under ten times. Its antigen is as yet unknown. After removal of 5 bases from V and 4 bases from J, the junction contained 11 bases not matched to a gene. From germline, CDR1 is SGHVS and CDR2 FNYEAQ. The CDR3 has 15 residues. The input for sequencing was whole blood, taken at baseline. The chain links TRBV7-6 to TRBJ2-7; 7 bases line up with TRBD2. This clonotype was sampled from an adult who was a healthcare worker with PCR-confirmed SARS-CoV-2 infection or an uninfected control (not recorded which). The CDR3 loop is CASSTTLGGEYEQYF. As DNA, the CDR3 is TGTGCCAGCAGCACCACCCTGGGGGGGGAGTACGAGCAGTACTTC.